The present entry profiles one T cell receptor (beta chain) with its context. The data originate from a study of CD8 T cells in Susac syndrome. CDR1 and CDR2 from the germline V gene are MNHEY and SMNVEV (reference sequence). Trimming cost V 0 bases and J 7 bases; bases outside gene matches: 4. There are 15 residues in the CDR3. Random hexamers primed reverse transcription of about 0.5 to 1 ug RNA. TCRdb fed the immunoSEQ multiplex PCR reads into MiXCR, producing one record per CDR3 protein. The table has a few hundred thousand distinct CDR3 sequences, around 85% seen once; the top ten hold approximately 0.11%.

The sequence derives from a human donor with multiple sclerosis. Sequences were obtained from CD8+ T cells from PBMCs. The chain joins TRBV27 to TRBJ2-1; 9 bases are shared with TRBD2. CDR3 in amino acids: CASSLSSAGGNEQFF. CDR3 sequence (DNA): TGTGCCAGCAGTTTATCGTCCGCGGGAGGGAATGAGCAGTTCTTC.